Listed below are T cell receptor beta chains from one sample, sequenced in a study of T cell responses to AZD1222 COVID-19 vaccine. Produced via immunoSEQ multiplex PCR; TCRdb's table is partial and in-frame only. This sample has 150,000 to 200,000 clones, with almost 95% found just once. The sequenced sample was peripheral blood, obtained on day 0 of AZD1222 vaccination. The receptor set was obtained from an adult in good health. CDR3s include the opening cysteine and the closing phenylalanine or tryptophan. D genes are given only for firm matches. Size is stated for part of the rows, as once, few or many counts, or as a class when the clone is expanded.

TRBV5-1	-	-	TRBJ1-1	TGCGCCAGCAGCTTAGCCGGACAGCAGAACACTGAAGCTTTCTTT	CASSLAGQQNTEAFF
TRBV10-3	-	-	TRBJ1-3	TGTGCCATCTCAGGAGGAAACACCATATATTTT	CAISGGNTIYF
TRBV2	-	-	TRBJ1-1	TGTGCCAGTAACCCCCTGATGCTTAACACTGAAGCTTTCTTT	CASNPLMLNTEAFF
TRBV19	-	-	TRBJ1-3	TGTGCCAGTAGTAACGTTGGAAACACCATATATTTT	CASSNVGNTIYF
TRBV5-1	once	-	TRBJ2-3	TGCGCCAGCAGCTTGTACGCCGATGTTGGCACAGATACGCAGTATTTT	CASSLYADVGTDTQYF
TRBV6-1	-	-	TRBJ1-2	TGTGCCAGCAGTGAAGCCTTGGGCGTAGGGGGGGGCTACACCTTC	CASSEALGVGGGYTF
TRBV5-1	-	-	TRBJ1-3	TGCGCCAGCAGCTCGGACTTCTCCTCTGGAAACACCATATATTTT	CASSSDFSSGNTIYF
TRBV28	-	-	TRBJ1-5	TGTGCCAGCTCGCGGTTGGGACAGCCCCAGCATTTT	CASSRLGQPQHF
TRBV7-9	-	-	TRBJ1-2	TGTGCCAGCAGCTTCTCGACGGGCGGGGGGCTCTATGATGGCTACACCTTC	CASSFSTGGGLYDGYTF
TRBV2	once	-	TRBJ1-6	TGTGCCAGCTCCCCGGAAGGTATTGGTAATTCACCCCTCCACTTT	CASSPEGIGNSPLHF
TRBV28	-	-	TRBJ1-2	TGTGCCAGCAGTTTAACCCGACAGAATGGCTACACCTTC	CASSLTRQNGYTF
TRBV6-4	-	-	TRBJ2-1	TGTGCCAGCAGTGACGGGGGGGCCGGCAATGAGCAGTTCTTC	CASSDGGAGNEQFF
TRBV10-1	-	-	TRBJ1-2	TGCGCCAGCAGTTCTCAGGGGAGTTATGGCTACACCTTC	CASSSQGSYGYTF
TRBV5-6	-	-	TRBJ2-5	TGTGCCAGCAGCTTGGGACAGTTCCAAGAGACCCAGTACTTC	CASSLGQFQETQYF
TRBV7-9	-	-	TRBJ2-1	TGTGCCAGCAGCTTAGCAGGGCGGAATGAGCAGTTCTTC	CASSLAGRNEQFF
TRBV18	-	TRBD2	TRBJ2-7	TGTGCCAGCTCACCACAAGGGACTAGAGCCTACGAGCAGTACTTC	CASSPQGTRAYEQYF
TRBV11-2	-	TRBD2	TRBJ2-1	TGTGCCAGCAGCTTATATTTAGGAGCGGGAGGGCCTGATGAGCAGTTCTTC	CASSLYLGAGGPDEQFF
TRBV5-1	-	-	TRBJ2-3	TGCGCCAGCAAAGTCGGTGCAGATACGCAGTATTTT	CASKVGADTQYF
TRBV4-3	-	-	TRBJ1-4	TGCGCCAGCAGCCAAGCACCCAGGAAAAATGAAAAACTGTTTTTT	CASSQAPRKNEKLFF
TRBV15	-	TRBD1	TRBJ2-1	TGTGCCACCAGCAGAGACACCGGGACAGGGGGCTACAATGAGCAGTTCTTC	CATSRDTGTGGYNEQFF
TRBV29-1	-	-	TRBJ2-1	TGCAGCGTTATCCCCCCTTCAAATGAGCAGTTCTTC	CSVIPPSNEQFF
TRBV7-9	-	-	TRBJ2-1	TGTGCCAGCAGCTTACTTAATTTCCAGGGGGGATTTTACAATGAGCAGTTCTTC	CASSLLNFQGGFYNEQFF
TRBV28	-	-	TRBJ1-1	TGTGCCAGCAGTTTACTTGTTAGGGGGGAAGCTTTCTTT	CASSLLVRGEAFF
TRBV9	once	-	TRBJ2-2	TGTGCCAGCAGCTCCCGGAGGGACGGTGGGTTGAACACCGGGGAGCTGTTTTTT	CASSSRRDGGLNTGELFF
TRBV10-3	-	-	TRBJ2-7	TGTGCCATCAGTGAGAGATACAGGGAGAGGTTAGGTGGGAAGGGGACCTACGAGCAGTACTTC	CAISERYRERLGGKGTYEQYF
TRBV5-1	-	-	TRBJ1-4	TGCGCCAGCGCCCTCGCACAGGGACCTAATGAAAAACTGTTTTTT	CASALAQGPNEKLFF
TRBV7-2	-	TRBD2	TRBJ2-4	TGTGCCAGCAGCTCGGGACTAGCGGGGGCCCAAGCAGCCAAAAACATTCAGTACTTC	CASSSGLAGAQAAKNIQYF
TRBV12-5	once	-	TRBJ2-7	TGTGCTAGTGGTTTGGTAATGCAGGGACCCCTCCTCCACGAGCAGTACTTC	CASGLVMQGPLLHEQYF